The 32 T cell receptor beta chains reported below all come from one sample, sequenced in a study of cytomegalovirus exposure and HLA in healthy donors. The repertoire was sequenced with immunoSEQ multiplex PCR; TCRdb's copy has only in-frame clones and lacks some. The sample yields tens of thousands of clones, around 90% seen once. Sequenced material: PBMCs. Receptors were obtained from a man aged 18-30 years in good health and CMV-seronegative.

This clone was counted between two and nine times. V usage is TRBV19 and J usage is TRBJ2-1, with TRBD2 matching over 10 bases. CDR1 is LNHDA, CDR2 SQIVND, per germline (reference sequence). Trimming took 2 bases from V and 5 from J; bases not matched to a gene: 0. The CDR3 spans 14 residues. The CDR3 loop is CASSITSGNNEQFF. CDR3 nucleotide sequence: TGTGCCAGTAGTATAACTAGCGGGAACAATGAGCAGTTCTTC.

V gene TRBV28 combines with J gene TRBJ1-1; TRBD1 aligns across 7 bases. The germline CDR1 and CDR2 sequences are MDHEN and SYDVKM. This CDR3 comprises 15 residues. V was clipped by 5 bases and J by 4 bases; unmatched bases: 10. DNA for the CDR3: TGTGCCAGCAGTCTAATACAGGGGACCGGCACTGAAGCTTTCTTT. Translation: CASSLIQGTGTEAFF.

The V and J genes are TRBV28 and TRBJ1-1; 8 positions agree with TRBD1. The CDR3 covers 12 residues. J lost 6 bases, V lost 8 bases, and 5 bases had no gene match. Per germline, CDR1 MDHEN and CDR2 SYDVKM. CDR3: CASQGAGPEAFF. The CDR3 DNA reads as TGTGCCAGCCAGGGGGCGGGCCCTGAAGCTTTCTTT. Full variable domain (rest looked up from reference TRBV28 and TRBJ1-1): DVKVTQSSRYLVKRTGEKVFLECVQDMDHENMFWYRQDPGLGLRLIYFSYDVKMKEKGDIPEGYSVSREKKERFSLILESASTNQTSMYLCASQGAGPEAFFGQGTRLTVV.

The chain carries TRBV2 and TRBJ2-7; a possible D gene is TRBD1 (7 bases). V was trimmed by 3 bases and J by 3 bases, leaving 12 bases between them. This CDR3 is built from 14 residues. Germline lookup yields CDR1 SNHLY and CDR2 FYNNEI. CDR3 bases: TGTGCCAGCAGTGAGCAGCAGGGGGGCTACGAGCAGTACTTC. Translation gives CASSEQQGGYEQYF.

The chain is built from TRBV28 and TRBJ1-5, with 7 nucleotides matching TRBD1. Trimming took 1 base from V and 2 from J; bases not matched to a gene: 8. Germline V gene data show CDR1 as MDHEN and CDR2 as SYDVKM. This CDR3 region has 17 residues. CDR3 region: CASSLLEDRRGNQPQHF. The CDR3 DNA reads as TGTGCCAGCAGTTTATTGGAGGACAGGAGGGGCAATCAGCCCCAGCATTTT.

The CDR3 sequence: CASSLQSSGRAGNIQYF. In DNA form, the CDR3 reads TGTGCCAGCAGCTTACAGTCTTCCGGGAGGGCCGGAAACATTCAGTACTTC. The chain uses TRBV7-2 and TRBJ2-4, with 8 bases matching TRBD2. Germline values: CDR1 SGHTA, CDR2 FQGNSA. This CDR3 has 17 amino acids. The V gene end was trimmed by 2 bases and the J gene end by 6 bases; junction bases not matched to a gene: 12.

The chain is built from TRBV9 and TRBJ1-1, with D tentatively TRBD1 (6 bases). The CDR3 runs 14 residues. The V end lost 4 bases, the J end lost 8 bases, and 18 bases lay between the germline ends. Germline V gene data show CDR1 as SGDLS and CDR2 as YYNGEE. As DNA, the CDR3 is TGTGCCAGCAGCTACGTAGGTGGGGGGGCAGAAGCTTTCTTT. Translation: CASSYVGGGAEAFF.

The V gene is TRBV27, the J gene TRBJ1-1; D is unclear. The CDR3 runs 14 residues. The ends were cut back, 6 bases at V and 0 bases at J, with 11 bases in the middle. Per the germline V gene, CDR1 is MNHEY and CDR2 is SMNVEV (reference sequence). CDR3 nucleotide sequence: TGTGCCAGCAGCACGGGGTGGATGAACACTGAAGCTTTCTTT. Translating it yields CASSTGWMNTEAFF.

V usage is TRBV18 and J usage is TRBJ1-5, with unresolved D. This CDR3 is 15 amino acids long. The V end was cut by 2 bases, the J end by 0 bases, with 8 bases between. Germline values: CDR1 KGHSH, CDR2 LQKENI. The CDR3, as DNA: TGTGCCAGCTCACCAGCAGTATTTAGCAATCAGCCCCAGCATTTT. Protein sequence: CASSPAVFSNQPQHF.

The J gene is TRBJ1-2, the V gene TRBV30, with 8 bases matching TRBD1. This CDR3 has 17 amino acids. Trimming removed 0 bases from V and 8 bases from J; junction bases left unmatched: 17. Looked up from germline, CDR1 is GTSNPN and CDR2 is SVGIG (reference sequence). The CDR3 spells CAWSVPPGQVFMGGYTF. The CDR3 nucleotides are TGTGCCTGGAGTGTACCCCCGGGACAGGTCTTTATGGGGGGCTACACCTTC.

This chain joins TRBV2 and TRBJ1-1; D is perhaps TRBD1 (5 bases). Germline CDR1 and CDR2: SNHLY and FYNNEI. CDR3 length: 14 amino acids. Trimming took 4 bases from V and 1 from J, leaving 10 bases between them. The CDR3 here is CASSGQGSNTEAFF. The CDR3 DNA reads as TGTGCCAGCAGTGGTCAGGGATCGAACACTGAAGCTTTCTTT.

CDR3 loop: CASSYRDRGEAFF. The DNA for the CDR3 is TGTGCCAGCAGTTACCGGGACAGGGGAGAAGCTTTCTTT. The chain recombines TRBV6-5 with TRBJ1-1, with 10 bases identical to TRBD1. Losses at the gene ends were 2 bases for V and 8 bases for J; bases not matched to a gene: 2. The CDR3 spans 13 residues. Germline CDR1 reads MNHEY; CDR2 reads SVGAGI.

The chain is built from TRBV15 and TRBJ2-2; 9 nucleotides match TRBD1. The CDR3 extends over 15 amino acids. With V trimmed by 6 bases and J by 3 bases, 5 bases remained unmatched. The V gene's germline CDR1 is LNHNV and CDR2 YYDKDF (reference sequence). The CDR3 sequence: CATSFTGGYTGELFF. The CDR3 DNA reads TGTGCCACCAGTTTTACAGGGGGCTACACCGGGGAGCTGTTTTTT.

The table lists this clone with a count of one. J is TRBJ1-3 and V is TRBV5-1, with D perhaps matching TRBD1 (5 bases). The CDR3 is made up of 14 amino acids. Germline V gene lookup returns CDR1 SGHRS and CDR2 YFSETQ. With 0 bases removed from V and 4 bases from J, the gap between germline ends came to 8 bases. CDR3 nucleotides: TGCGCCAGCAGCTTGGAGGGGAACGGAAACACCATATATTTT. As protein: CASSLEGNGNTIYF.

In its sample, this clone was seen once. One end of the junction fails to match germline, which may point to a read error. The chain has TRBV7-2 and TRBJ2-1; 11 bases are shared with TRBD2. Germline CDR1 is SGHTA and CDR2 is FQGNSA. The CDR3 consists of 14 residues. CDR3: CASSLTSGRVERFF. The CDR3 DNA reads TGTGCCAGCAGCCTAACTAGCGGGAGAGTGGAGCGGTTCTTC.

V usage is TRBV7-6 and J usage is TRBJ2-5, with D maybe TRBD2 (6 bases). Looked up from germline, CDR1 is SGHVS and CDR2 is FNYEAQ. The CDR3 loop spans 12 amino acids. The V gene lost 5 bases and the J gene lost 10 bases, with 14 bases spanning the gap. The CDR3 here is CASSGMEEGQYF. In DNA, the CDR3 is TGTGCCAGCAGCGGAATGGAGGAGGGCCAGTACTTC. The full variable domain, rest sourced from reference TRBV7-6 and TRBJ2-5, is GAGVSQSPRYKVTKRGQDVALRCDPISGHVSLYWYRQALGQGPEFLTYFNYEAQQDKSGLPNDRFSAERPEGSISTLTIQRTEQRDSAMYRCASSGMEEGQYFGPGTRLLVL.

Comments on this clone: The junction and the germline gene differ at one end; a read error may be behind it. The CDR3 nucleotides are TGTGCTAGCAGCTTAGCCCTCACAGATACGCAGTATTTT. Protein sequence: CASSLALTDTQYF. V gene TRBV7-7 combines with J gene TRBJ2-3; no definite D call. Germline-derived CDR1 and CDR2 are SSHAT and FNYEAQ (reference sequence). The CDR3 is made up of 13 amino acids. The full variable domain, completed using reference TRBV7-7 and TRBJ2-3, is GAGVSQSPRYKVTKRGQDVTLRCDPISSHATLYWYQQALGQGPEFLTYFNYEAQPDKSGLPSDRFSAERPEGSISTLTIQRTEQRDSAMYRCASSLALTDTQYFGPGTRLTVL.

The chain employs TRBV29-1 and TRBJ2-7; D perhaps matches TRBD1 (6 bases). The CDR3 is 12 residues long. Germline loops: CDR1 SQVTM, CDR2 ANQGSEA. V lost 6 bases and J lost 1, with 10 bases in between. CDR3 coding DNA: TGCAGCGTCACAGGGTTTTCCTACGAGCAGTACTTC. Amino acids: CSVTGFSYEQYF.

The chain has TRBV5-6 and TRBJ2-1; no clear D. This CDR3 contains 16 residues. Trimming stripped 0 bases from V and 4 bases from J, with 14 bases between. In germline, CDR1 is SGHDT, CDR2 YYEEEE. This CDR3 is CASSLELLGGYNEQFF. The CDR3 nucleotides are TGTGCCAGCAGCTTGGAATTACTCGGCGGTTACAATGAGCAGTTCTTC.

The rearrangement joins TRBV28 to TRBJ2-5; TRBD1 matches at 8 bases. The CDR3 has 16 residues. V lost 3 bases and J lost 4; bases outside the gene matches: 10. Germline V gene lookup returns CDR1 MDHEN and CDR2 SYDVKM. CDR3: CASSFRDRSRAETQYF. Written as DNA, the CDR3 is TGTGCCAGCAGTTTCCGGGACAGGAGTAGGGCAGAGACCCAGTACTTC.

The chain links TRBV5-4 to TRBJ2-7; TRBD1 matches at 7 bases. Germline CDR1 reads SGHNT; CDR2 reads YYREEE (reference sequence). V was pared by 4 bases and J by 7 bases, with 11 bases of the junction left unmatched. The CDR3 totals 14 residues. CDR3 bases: TGTGCCAGCAGCGCCTTTACAGGGGTGGAAGAGCAGTACTTC. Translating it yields CASSAFTGVEEQYF.

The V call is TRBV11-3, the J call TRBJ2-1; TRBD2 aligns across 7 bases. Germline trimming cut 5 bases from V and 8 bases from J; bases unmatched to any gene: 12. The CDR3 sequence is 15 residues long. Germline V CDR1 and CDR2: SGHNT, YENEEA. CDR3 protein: CASSPRSTSVHEQFF. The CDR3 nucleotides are TGTGCCAGCAGCCCCCGGAGTACTAGCGTCCATGAGCAGTTCTTC.

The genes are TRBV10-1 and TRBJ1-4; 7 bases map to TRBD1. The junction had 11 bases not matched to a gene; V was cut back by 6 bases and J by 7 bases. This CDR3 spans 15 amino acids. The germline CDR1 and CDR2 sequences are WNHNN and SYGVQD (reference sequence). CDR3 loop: CASSECKGAVEKLFF. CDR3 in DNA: TGCGCCAGCAGCGAATGTAAGGGGGCTGTTGAAAAACTGTTTTTT.

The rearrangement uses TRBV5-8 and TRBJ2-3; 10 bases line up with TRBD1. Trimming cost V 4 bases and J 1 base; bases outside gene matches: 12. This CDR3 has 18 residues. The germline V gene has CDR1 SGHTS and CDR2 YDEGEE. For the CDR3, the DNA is TGTGCCAGCAGCCCGCGGGACAGGGGCCTCGCACGCACAGATACGCAGTATTTT. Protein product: CASSPRDRGLARTDTQYF.

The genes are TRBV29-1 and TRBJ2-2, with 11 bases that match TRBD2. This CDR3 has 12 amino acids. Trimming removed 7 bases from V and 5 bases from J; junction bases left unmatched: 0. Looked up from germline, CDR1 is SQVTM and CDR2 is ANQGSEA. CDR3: CSGTSGTGELFF. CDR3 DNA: TGCAGCGGGACTAGCGGGACCGGGGAGCTGTTTTTT.

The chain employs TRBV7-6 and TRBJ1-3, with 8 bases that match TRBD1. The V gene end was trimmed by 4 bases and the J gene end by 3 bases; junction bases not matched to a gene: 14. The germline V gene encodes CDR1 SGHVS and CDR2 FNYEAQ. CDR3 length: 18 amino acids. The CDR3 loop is CASSSDRARPVSGNTIYF. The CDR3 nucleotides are TGTGCCAGCAGCTCGGACAGGGCCCGACCCGTCAGTGGAAACACCATATATTTT. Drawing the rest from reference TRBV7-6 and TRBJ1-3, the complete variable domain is GAGVSQSPRYKVTKRGQDVALRCDPISGHVSLYWYRQALGQGPEFLTYFNYEAQQDKSGLPNDRFSAERPEGSISTLTIQRTEQRDSAMYRCASSSDRARPVSGNTIYFGEGSWLTVV.

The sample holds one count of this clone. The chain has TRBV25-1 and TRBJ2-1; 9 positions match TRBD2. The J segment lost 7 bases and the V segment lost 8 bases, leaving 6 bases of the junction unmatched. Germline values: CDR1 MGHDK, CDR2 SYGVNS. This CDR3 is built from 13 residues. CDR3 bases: TGTGCCAGCTCCAGAGCGGGAGGAAATGAGCAGTTCTTC. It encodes CASSRAGGNEQFF.

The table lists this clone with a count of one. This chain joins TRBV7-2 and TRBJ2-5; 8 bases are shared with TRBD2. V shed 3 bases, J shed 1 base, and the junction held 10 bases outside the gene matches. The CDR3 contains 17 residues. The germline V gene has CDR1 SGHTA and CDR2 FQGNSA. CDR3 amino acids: CASSLGLSGSLQETQYF. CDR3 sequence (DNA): TGTGCCAGCAGCTTGGGTCTCAGCGGGAGCCTCCAAGAGACCCAGTACTTC.

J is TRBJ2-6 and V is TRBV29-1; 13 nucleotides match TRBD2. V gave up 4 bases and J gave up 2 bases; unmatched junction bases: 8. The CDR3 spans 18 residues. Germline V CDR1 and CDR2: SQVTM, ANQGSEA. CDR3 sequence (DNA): TGCAGCGTTGCTCCTAGACTAGCGGGAGGTACTGGGGCCAACGTCCTGACTTTC. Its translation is CSVAPRLAGGTGANVLTF.

CDR3 nucleotide sequence: TGCAGCGGTAATCAGGGCTACGAGCAGTACTTC. Residues: CSGNQGYEQYF. The chain is built from TRBV20-1 and TRBJ2-7; the D gene is possibly TRBD1 (5 bases). This CDR3 is 11 amino acids long. CDR1 and CDR2 (germline): DFQATT, SNEGSKA (reference sequence).

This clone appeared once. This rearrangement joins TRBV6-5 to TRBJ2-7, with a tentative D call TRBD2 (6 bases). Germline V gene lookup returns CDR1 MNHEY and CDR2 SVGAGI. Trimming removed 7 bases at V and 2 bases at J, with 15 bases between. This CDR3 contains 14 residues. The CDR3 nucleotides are TGTGCCAGCACCCCGGGGAGGCCCCCCTACGAGCAGTACTTC. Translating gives CASTPGRPPYEQYF.

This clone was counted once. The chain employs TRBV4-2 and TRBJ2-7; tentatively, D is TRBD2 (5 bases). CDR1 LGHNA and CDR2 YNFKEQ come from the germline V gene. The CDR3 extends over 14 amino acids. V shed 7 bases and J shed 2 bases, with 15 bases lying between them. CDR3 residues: CASNRGDSAYEQYF. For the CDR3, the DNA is TGTGCCAGCAACCGGGGAGATAGCGCCTACGAGCAGTACTTC.